Below are 10 T cell receptor beta chains sequenced from a single sample in a study of T cells in Graves' hyperthyroidism and ophthalmopathy. Authors of the study amplified TCR beta CDR3 regions from RNA transcripts. TCR CDR3 regions were first amplified by RT-PCR with HTBI primers. MiXCR, applied by TCRdb to the multiplex PCR reads, yields one record per CDR3 protein. The table has about 300,000 distinct CDR3 sequences, about 19% seen once. Sequencing was done on a sample of blood. These receptors were obtained from a man in his fifties or sixties with Graves' ophthalmopathy.

In its sample, this clonotype was seen many times. This rearrangement joins TRBV3-1 to TRBJ2-7; unclear D gene. The germline V gene has CDR1 LGHDT and CDR2 YNNKEL (reference sequence). The V gene lost 4 bases and the J gene lost 1 base, with 11 bases spanning the gap. The CDR3 contains 14 residues. The CDR3 coding sequence is TGTGCCAGCAGCCCGCCAACCAGATCCTACGAGCAGTACTTC. Translating it yields CASSPPTRSYEQYF.

This clonotype was seen only a few times. Here the CDR3 reads CASSQEDRNYEQYF. As DNA, the CDR3 is TGTGCCAGCAGCCAAGAGGACAGAAACTACGAGCAGTACTTC. The chain is built from TRBV14 and TRBJ2-7, with D possibly TRBD1 on 6 matching bases. Germline V gene data show CDR1 as SGHDN and CDR2 as FVKESK. V was cut by 0 bases and J by 3 bases, with 9 bases left in between. The CDR3 totals 14 residues.

This clonotype was recorded many times. The CDR3 sequence: CASSERGRMQADTQYF. CDR3 nucleotide sequence: TGTGCCAGCAGTGAAAGGGGGCGGATGCAGGCTGATACGCAGTATTTT. The gene calls are TRBV2 and TRBJ2-3; TRBD1 agrees at 7 bases. CDR3 length equals 16 residues. CDR1 SNHLY and CDR2 FYNNEI come from the germline V gene. V dropped 2 bases and J dropped 6; count of bases not matched to a gene: 11.

The chain has TRBV11-2 and TRBJ1-3; possibly TRBD1 for D (6 bases). The length of the CDR3 is 14 residues. V was clipped by 5 bases and J by 1 base, with 9 bases between them. Germline V gives CDR1 SGHAT, CDR2 FQNNGV. CDR3 sequence: CASSPGTSGNTIYF. The CDR3 region has the DNA TGTGCCAGCAGCCCTGGGACATCTGGAAACACCATATATTTT. The variable domain in full, completed from reference TRBV11-2 and TRBJ1-3, reads EAGVAQSPRYKIIEKRQSVAFWCNPISGHATLYWYQQILGQGPKLLIQFQNNGVVDDSQLPKDRFSAERLKGVDSTLKIQPAKLEDSAVYLCASSPGTSGNTIYFGEGSWLTVV.

The chain links TRBV7-8 to TRBJ2-2; the match to TRBD1 covers 7 bases. The CDR3 totals 16 residues. After removal of 1 base from V and 4 bases from J, the junction contained 6 bases not matched to a gene. Germline CDR1 is SGHVS and CDR2 is FQNEAQ. In DNA, the CDR3 is TGTGCCAGCAGCTTAGTTTGGAACAGGGGCACCGGGGAGCTGTTTTTT. It encodes CASSLVWNRGTGELFF. Full variable domain (remainder filled in from reference TRBV7-8 and TRBJ2-2): GAGVSQSPRYKVAKRGQDVALRCDPISGHVSLFWYQQALGQGPEFLTYFQNEAQLDKSGLPSDRFFAERPEGSVSTLKIQRTQQEDSAVYLCASSLVWNRGTGELFFGEGSRLTVL.

The table lists this clonotype with many counts. This chain connects TRBV9 to TRBJ2-3; 10 bases line up with TRBD1. The germline V gene encodes CDR1 SGDLS and CDR2 YYNGEE. There are 16 residues in the CDR3. V shed 3 bases, J shed 0 bases, and the junction held 4 bases outside the gene matches. DNA of the CDR3: TGTGCCAGCAGCGAGACAGGGGGCTACAGCACAGATACGCAGTATTTT. Protein: CASSETGGYSTDTQYF.

This clonotype was recorded many times. The chain couples TRBV27 to TRBJ2-1; 11 bases are a match to TRBD1. CDR3 size: 16 residues. The ends lost 5 bases at V and 6 bases at J; junction bases unmatched: 9. Germline V lookup: CDR1 MNHEY, CDR2 SMNVEV (reference sequence). As DNA, the CDR3 is TGTGCCAGCAGTCGGAAAGGGACAGGGGGAGGCAATGAGCAGTTCTTC. Its translation: CASSRKGTGGGNEQFF.

This clonotype has a count of ten or more. V gene TRBV10-3 combines with J gene TRBJ2-5; 9 bases align to TRBD1. V lost 3 bases, J lost 4 bases, and 3 bases stayed unmatched. The CDR3 runs 14 residues. Looked up from germline, CDR1 is ENHRY and CDR2 is SYGVKD. The CDR3 DNA follows: TGTGCCATCAGTGACGTACAGGGGGCAGAGACCCAGTACTTC. This encodes CAISDVQGAETQYF.

This clonotype was observed a handful of times. A junction boundary mismatches the germline segment, possibly from a read error. The rearrangement links TRBV24-1 to TRBJ1-5; no definite D call. Germline loops: CDR1 KGHDR, CDR2 SFDVKD. This CDR3 is built from 13 residues. CDR3 DNA: TGTGCCACCGGGGTAGGAGGCAACCAGCCCCAGCATTTT. Encoded protein: CATGVGGNQPQHF.

The chain couples TRBV20-1 to TRBJ2-5; D is possibly TRBD1 (5 bases). The CDR3 length is 15 residues. V lost 0 bases to trimming and J lost 1 base, with 12 bases between them. The germline V gene has CDR1 DFQATT and CDR2 SNEGSKA (reference sequence). The CDR3 reads CSARDYGRAQETQYF. As DNA, the CDR3 is TGCAGTGCTAGAGATTACGGCAGGGCCCAAGAGACCCAGTACTTC.